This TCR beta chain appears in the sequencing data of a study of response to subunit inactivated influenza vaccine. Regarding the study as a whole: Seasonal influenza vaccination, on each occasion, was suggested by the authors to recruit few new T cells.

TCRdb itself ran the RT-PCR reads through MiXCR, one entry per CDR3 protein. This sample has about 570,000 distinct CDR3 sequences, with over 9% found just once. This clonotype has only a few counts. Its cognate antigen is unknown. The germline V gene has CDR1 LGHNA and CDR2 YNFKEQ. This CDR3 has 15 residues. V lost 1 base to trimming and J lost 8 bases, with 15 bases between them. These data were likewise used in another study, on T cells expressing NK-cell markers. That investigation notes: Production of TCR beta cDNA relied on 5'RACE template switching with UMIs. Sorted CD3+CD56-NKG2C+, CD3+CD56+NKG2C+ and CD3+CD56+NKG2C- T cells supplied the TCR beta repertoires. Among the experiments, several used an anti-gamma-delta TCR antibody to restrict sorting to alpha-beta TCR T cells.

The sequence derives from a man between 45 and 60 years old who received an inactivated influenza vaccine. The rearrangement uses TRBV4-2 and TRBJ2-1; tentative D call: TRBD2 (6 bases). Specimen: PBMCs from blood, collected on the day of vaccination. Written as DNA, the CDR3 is TGTGCCAGCAGCCAAGGCCTAGCGTTTCGGGATGAGCAGTTCTTC. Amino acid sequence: CASSQGLAFRDEQFF.